This TCR beta chain is drawn from a study of tissue T cells after allogeneic stem cell transplantation. Measured with immunoSEQ multiplex PCR; TCRdb has only the in-frame clones, and not every one. In the table there are about 24,000 clones, around 79% of which are singletons. The junction had 12 bases not matched to a gene; V was cut back by 7 bases and J by 7 bases. The CDR3 runs 14 residues. CDR1 and CDR2 (germline): GTSNPN, SVGIG (reference sequence). The sample consisted of tissue from the ileum, taken at autopsy. This TCR was recovered from a female donor older than 55 with lung cancer. V gene TRBV30 combines with J gene TRBJ1-4; TRBD1 matches at 7 bases. CDR3 DNA: TGTGCCTCAAGCGGAGGAGGGGGCACTGAAAAACTGTTTTTT. It translates to CASSGGGGTEKLFF.